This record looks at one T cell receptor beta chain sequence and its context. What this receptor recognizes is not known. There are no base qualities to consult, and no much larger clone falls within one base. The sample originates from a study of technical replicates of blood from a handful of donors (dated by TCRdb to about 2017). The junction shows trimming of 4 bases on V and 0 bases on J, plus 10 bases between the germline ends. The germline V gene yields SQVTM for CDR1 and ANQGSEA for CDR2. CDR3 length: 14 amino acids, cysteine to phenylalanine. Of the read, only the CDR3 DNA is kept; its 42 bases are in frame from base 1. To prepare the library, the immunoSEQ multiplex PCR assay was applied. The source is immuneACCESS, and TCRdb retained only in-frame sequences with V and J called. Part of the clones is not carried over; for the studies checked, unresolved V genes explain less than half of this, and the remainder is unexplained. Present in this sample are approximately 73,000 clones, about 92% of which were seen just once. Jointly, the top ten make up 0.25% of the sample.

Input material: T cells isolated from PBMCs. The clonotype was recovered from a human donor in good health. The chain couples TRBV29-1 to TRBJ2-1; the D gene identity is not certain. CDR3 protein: CSVVELYSYNEQFF. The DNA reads TGCAGCGTTGTGGAGCTGTACTCCTACAATGAGCAGTTCTTC.